Each of the 32 T cell receptor beta chains below was sequenced from the same sample in a study of blood T cells in healthy people across ages. A sample-barcoded 5' primer and a J-beta primer mix were used in a second PCR of about 7 to 12 cycles. Each CDR3 protein is one row after TCRdb ran MiXCR on the 5' RACE reads. Among 790,000 or so distinct CDR3 sequences listed, about 42% were seen once. The sequencing sample was made of blood. The receptors originated from a man older than 75 in good health.

J is TRBJ2-5 and V is TRBV29-1, with D unclear. The germline V gene has CDR1 SQVTM and CDR2 ANQGSEA. V lost 5 bases and J 3 bases, leaving 10 bases between the germline ends. This CDR3 has 12 amino acids. For the CDR3, the DNA is TGCAGCGTTCGTGGTGGGGAAGAGACCCAGTACTTC. The encoded protein is CSVRGGEETQYF.

This rearrangement joins TRBV28 to TRBJ2-5; 11 nucleotides line up with TRBD1. The DNA end is a closer match to TRBJ2-7, so the J assignment may be wrong. Looked up from germline, CDR1 is MDHEN and CDR2 is SYDVKM. This CDR3 comprises 17 residues. As DNA, the CDR3 is TGTGCCAGCAGTCCGGACAGGGGGCAGCCCGGGAGTTACGAGCAGTACTTC. Translated, it gives CASSPDRGQPGSYEQYF.

The count of this clonotype is one. V usage is TRBV7-2 and J usage is TRBJ1-1, with a possible D match to TRBD1 (6 bases). Trimming stripped 1 base from V and 4 bases from J, with 16 bases between. The CDR3 extends over 16 amino acids. Germline loops: CDR1 SGHTA, CDR2 FQGNSA. CDR3 DNA sequence: TGTGCCAGCAGCTTAGTTCAGGGGCTTTCGGGCACTGAAGCTTTCTTT. Protein: CASSLVQGLSGTEAFF.

The genes are TRBV28 and TRBJ2-7; tentatively, D is TRBD1 or TRBD2 (6 bases each). Germline CDR1 reads MDHEN; CDR2 reads SYDVKM. This CDR3 has 12 amino acids. Between the trimmed V and J ends, which lost 8 bases and 4 bases, there was a span of 12 bases. The CDR3 here is CASGGLSYEQYF. Here the CDR3 DNA reads TGTGCCAGCGGGGGGCTATCATACGAGCAGTACTTC.

The J gene is TRBJ2-1, the V gene TRBV6-5; possible D gene TRBD2, 6 bases. Trimming cost V 0 bases and J 2 bases, with 11 bases left between them. CDR1 is MNHEY and CDR2 is SVGAGI in the germline V gene. CDR3 length: 16 amino acids. CDR3 protein: CASSYSGTDTYNEQFF. The CDR3 DNA sequence: TGTGCCAGCAGTTACTCCGGGACTGACACCTACAATGAGCAGTTCTTC.

The chain has TRBV5-5 and TRBJ2-1; 11 bases are a match to TRBD1. The V and J ends lost 4 bases and 13 bases, in that order; junction bases with no gene match: 16. This CDR3 spans 16 amino acids. Germline loops: CDR1 SGHKS, CDR2 YYEKEE (reference sequence). CDR3 in amino acids: CASSPRTGGAGQTQFF. CDR3 in DNA: TGTGCCAGCAGCCCACGGACAGGGGGCGCCGGCCAGACCCAGTTCTTC.

This clonotype was picked up many times. The chain carries TRBV20-1 and TRBJ2-1; D gene unclear. V lost 6 bases and J 0 bases, leaving 12 bases between the germline ends. In germline, CDR1 is DFQATT, CDR2 SNEGSKA (reference sequence). The CDR3 is 14 residues long. This CDR3 reads CSAKGDHSYNEQFF. The CDR3 coding sequence is TGCAGTGCCAAAGGAGACCACTCCTACAATGAGCAGTTCTTC.

Here the CDR3 DNA reads TGTGCCAGCAGCTCGAGGAGCGGCTCCATATCCTACAATGAGCAGTACTTC. Protein: CASSSRSGSISYNEQYF. The chain carries TRBV7-2 and TRBJ2-1; tentatively, D is TRBD2 (5 bases). The assigned J gene may be wrong: the sequence end matches TRBJ2-7 better. The germline V gene encodes CDR1 SGHTA and CDR2 FQGNSA. The CDR3 runs 17 residues.

In its sample, this clonotype was seen many times. The chain links TRBV5-1 to TRBJ2-5; 8 bases align to TRBD1. The CDR3 has 17 amino acids. V lost 3 bases to trimming and J lost 5 bases; unmatched junction nucleotides: 15. The germline V gene has CDR1 SGHRS and CDR2 YFSETQ. The CDR3 nucleotides read TGCGCCAGCAGCTACTCCACTGCCGGGACAGGTGGCGAGACCCAGTACTTC. Its protein is CASSYSTAGTGGETQYF.

The rearrangement uses TRBV29-1 and TRBJ2-3; weak D call: TRBD2 (6 bases). CDR3 length equals 13 residues. CDR1 is SQVTM and CDR2 is ANQGSEA in the germline V gene. V was shortened by 2 bases and J by 6 bases, with 12 bases between the two germline ends. CDR3 DNA sequence: TGCAGCGTTGAAAGTCTAGCGACGGATACGCAGTATTTT. Amino acid sequence: CSVESLATDTQYF.

The chain uses TRBV12-3 or TRBV12-4 and TRBJ2-1; TRBD1 might be the D (6 bases). The CDR3 covers 15 residues. Deletions cut 6 bases from V and 4 bases from J, with 16 bases between. This CDR3 is CASSLDRALYNEQFF. The CDR3 DNA reads TGTGCCAGCAGCCTGGACAGAGCCCTATACAATGAGCAGTTCTTC.

This clonotype was seen a single time. The chain recombines TRBV5-1 with TRBJ2-5; no clear D gene. Trimming shortened V by 2 bases and J by 5 bases, and 13 bases separated the two germline ends. The CDR3 length is 14 residues. In germline, CDR1 is SGHRS, CDR2 YFSETQ. The CDR3 DNA is TGCGCCAGCAGCTTACGGAGTGTGCGGGAGACCCAGTACTTC. Its translation: CASSLRSVRETQYF.

V and J are TRBV29-1 and TRBJ1-2, with 7 bases matching TRBD1. After removal of 4 bases from V and 4 bases from J, the junction contained 6 bases not matched to a gene. The CDR3 has 13 amino acids. The germline CDR1 and CDR2 sequences are SQVTM and ANQGSEA. The CDR3 nucleotides are TGCAGCGTTGCCCGACAGGGTAGCTATGGCTACACCTTC. This sequence encodes CSVARQGSYGYTF.

The chain links TRBV15 to TRBJ2-7, with a weak D call TRBD1 (6 bases). This CDR3 has 17 residues. Germline values: CDR1 LNHNV, CDR2 YYDKDF (reference sequence). V was clipped by 0 bases and J by 1 base, with 16 bases between them. The CDR3 loop is CATSRDYGVQGSYEQYF. CDR3 DNA: TGTGCCACCAGCAGAGATTATGGCGTCCAGGGGTCCTACGAGCAGTACTTC.

This clonotype was found a few times. The genes are TRBV28 and TRBJ1-5, with TRBD1 as a possible D gene (6 bases). CDR3 length equals 14 residues. Trimming took 7 bases from V and 5 from J, leaving 15 bases between them. Germline assignment: CDR1 MDHEN and CDR2 SYDVKM. Here the CDR3 DNA reads TGTGCCAGCAACCTCGGGGGGCTCTATCAGCCCCAGCATTTT. This gives the protein CASNLGGLYQPQHF.

A remark on this clonotype: Since a much larger clone is just one base distant, this may be a read error. The V call is TRBV7-2, the J call TRBJ1-4; D gene uncertain. The CDR3 extends over 14 amino acids. V was clipped by 2 bases and J by 7 bases, with 11 bases between them. The germline gives CDR1 SGHTA, CDR2 FQGNSA. In DNA form, the CDR3 reads TGTGCCAGCAGCTTATCTCTGGCGACTGAAAAACTGTTTTTT. Protein product: CASSLSLATEKLFF.

The chain joins TRBV7-2 to TRBJ1-4, with D tentatively TRBD1 (5 bases). Trimming cost V 8 bases and J 8 bases, with 18 bases left between them. This CDR3 has 14 residues. CDR1 SGHTA and CDR2 FQGNSA come from the germline V gene. The CDR3 spells CASALGGGNEKLFF. In DNA, the CDR3 is TGTGCCAGCGCTCTGGGGGGGGGAAACGAAAAACTGTTTTTT. The entire variable domain, with the rest obtained from reference TRBV7-2 and TRBJ1-4, is as follows: GAGVSQSPSNKVTEKGKDVELRCDPISGHTALYWYRQSLGQGLEFLIYFQGNSAPDKSGLPSDRFSAERTGGSVSTLTIQRTQQEDSAVYLCASALGGGNEKLFFGSGTQLSVL.

This clonotype has only a few counts. This chain joins TRBV7-3 and TRBJ2-1, with 8 bases aligning to TRBD1. Germline V gene data show CDR1 as SGHTA and CDR2 as FQGTGA. V dropped 8 bases and J dropped 4; count of bases not matched to a gene: 13. This CDR3 is built from 16 residues. This CDR3 reads CASALHTGGYYNEQFF. The CDR3 DNA is TGTGCCAGCGCCCTCCACACAGGGGGATATTACAATGAGCAGTTCTTC. Drawing the rest from reference TRBV7-3 and TRBJ2-1, the complete variable domain is GAGVSQTPSNKVTEKGKYVELRCDPISGHTALYWYRQSLGQGPEFLIYFQGTGAADDSGLPNDRFFAVRPEGSVSTLKIQRTERGDSAVYLCASALHTGGYYNEQFFGPGTRLTVL.

CDR3 amino acids: CASSQIAGGENEQFF. As DNA, the CDR3 is TGTGCCAGCAGCCAAATAGCGGGAGGTGAGAATGAGCAGTTCTTC. V is TRBV3-1 and J is TRBJ2-1; 10 bases line up with TRBD2. With V trimmed by 2 bases and J by 7 bases, 5 bases remained unmatched. Per the germline V gene, CDR1 is LGHDT and CDR2 is YNNKEL (reference sequence). This CDR3 has 15 amino acids.

This clonotype appeared once. The chain carries TRBV28 and TRBJ2-7; TRBD1 matches 7 bases. This CDR3 spans 13 amino acids. With 6 bases clipped from V and 2 bases from J, the junction kept 4 bases outside the gene matches. The V gene's germline CDR1 is MDHEN and CDR2 SYDVKM. CDR3 sequence: CASRRGTAYEQYF. CDR3 nucleotide sequence: TGTGCCAGCAGGAGAGGGACAGCCTACGAGCAGTACTTC.

The chain couples TRBV6-5 to TRBJ2-7; 9 nucleotides match TRBD1. The V gene's germline CDR1 is MNHEY and CDR2 SVGAGI. The CDR3 covers 14 residues. V was pared by 4 bases and J by 6 bases, with 7 bases of the junction left unmatched. The CDR3 loop reads CASSCVGQGCEQYF. Written as DNA, the CDR3 is TGTGCCAGCAGTTGCGTGGGACAGGGATGCGAGCAGTACTTC.

This chain uses TRBV12-3 or TRBV12-4 with TRBJ2-2, with D perhaps assigned TRBD1 or TRBD2 (5 bases each). CDR3 size: 14 residues. The V gene lost 8 bases and the J gene lost 3 bases, with 13 bases spanning the gap. CDR3 sequence (DNA): TGTGCCAGCCTGAATTCGGGGCACACCGGGGAGCTGTTTTTT. It yields the protein CASLNSGHTGELFF.

The chain carries TRBV29-1 and TRBJ1-1, with D hard to call. The length of the CDR3 is 13 residues. The V end was cut by 6 bases, the J end by 0 bases, with 11 bases between. Germline values: CDR1 SQVTM, CDR2 ANQGSEA. DNA of the CDR3: TGCAGCGTCAGACAAGAGTTGAACACTGAAGCTTTCTTT. Translating gives CSVRQELNTEAFF.

This clonotype has a handful of counts. The chain uses TRBV7-2 and TRBJ2-7; 10 bases map to TRBD2. The V gene end was trimmed by 1 base and the J gene end by 4 bases; junction bases not matched to a gene: 4. This CDR3 contains 15 residues. Germline CDR1 reads SGHTA; CDR2 reads FQGNSA. The CDR3 region has the DNA TGTGCCAGCAGCTTAGGTAGCGGGAGGACTTACGAGCAGTACTTC. Its translation is CASSLGSGRTYEQYF.

The chain has TRBV12-3 or TRBV12-4 and TRBJ2-4, with 14 nucleotides matching TRBD2. CDR3 length: 18 residues. V trimming: 3 bases; J trimming: 0 bases; junction bases outside the gene matches: 4. Written as DNA, the CDR3 is TGTGCCAGCAGTTTGACTAGCGGGGGGGCGGTAGCCAAAAACATTCAGTACTTC. It codes for CASSLTSGGAVAKNIQYF.

This clonotype was detected only a few times. The genes are TRBV28 and TRBJ2-1; maybe TRBD2 (5 bases). This CDR3 has 14 residues. The V gene lost 6 bases and the J gene lost 9 bases, with 18 bases spanning the gap. The germline V gene encodes CDR1 MDHEN and CDR2 SYDVKM. CDR3 nucleotide sequence: TGTGCCAGCAGCGAGGAGGCTATTTTAGGTGAGCAGTTCTTC. This gives the protein CASSEEAILGEQFF.

The chain has TRBV18 and TRBJ2-7, with D tentatively TRBD1 (6 bases). Germline V gene sequence: CDR1 KGHSH, CDR2 LQKENI. The CDR3 length is 16 residues. Trimming left V 5 bases short and J 0 bases short, with 17 bases between. The CDR3, as DNA: TGTGCCAGCTCAGCCCGGGACAAGTTTCTCTCCTACGAGCAGTACTTC. This sequence encodes CASSARDKFLSYEQYF.

The V call is TRBV5-6, the J call TRBJ2-5; 9 bases agree with TRBD1. The ends lost 4 bases at V and 4 bases at J; junction bases unmatched: 5. Germline values: CDR1 SGHDT, CDR2 YYEEEE. The CDR3 sequence is 14 residues long. The CDR3, as DNA: TGTGCCAGCAGCAGAACAGGGGGCGGAGAGACCCAGTACTTC. Translated: CASSRTGGGETQYF.

Comments on this clonotype: A read error may account for a junction end that differs from germline. The chain is built from TRBV7-2 and TRBJ2-5; D unresolved. This CDR3 contains 11 residues. Germline V gene data show CDR1 as SGHTA and CDR2 as FQGNSA. This CDR3 reads CASGLHETQYF. The CDR3 DNA sequence: TGTGCCAGCGGCTTACACGAGACCCAGTACTTC.

V usage is TRBV7-9 and J usage is TRBJ2-3; 13 bases agree with TRBD2. The CDR3 is 18 residues long. Losses at the gene ends were 1 base for V and 7 bases for J; bases not matched to a gene: 11. The germline gives CDR1 SEHNR, CDR2 FQNEAQ (reference sequence). CDR3 nucleotides: TGTGCCAGCAGCTTAGGGATTACCGGGACTAGCGGGAATCATACGCAGTATTTT. Residues: CASSLGITGTSGNHTQYF.

About this clonotype: A read error may account for a junction end that differs from germline. The chain employs TRBV12-3 or TRBV12-4 and TRBJ2-3, with 8 bases matching TRBD2. This CDR3 has 15 residues. The CDR3 bases are TGTGCCAGCAGTTTATCCGGGAGGGTCACAGATACGGAGTATTTT. Residues: CASSLSGRVTDTEYF.

This clonotype was picked up a small number of times. The chain joins TRBV20-1 to TRBJ1-4; 7 nucleotides align to TRBD1. J was trimmed by 5 bases and V by 5 bases; bases with no gene match: 5. The CDR3 extends over 13 amino acids. Per the germline V gene, CDR1 is DFQATT and CDR2 is SNEGSKA (reference sequence). The CDR3, as DNA: TGCAGTGCTCCCGGGACAGACAATGAAAAACTGTTTTTT. This codes for CSAPGTDNEKLFF.